These T cell receptor beta chains were read from a single sample in a study of cytomegalovirus exposure and HLA in healthy donors. Here immunoSEQ multiplex PCR was the method, and the copy in TCRdb shows in-frame clones only, minus some. The table lists roughly 120,000 clones, approximately 89% of them singletons, with approximately 3.3% in the top ten. The sequencing input was PBMCs. The origin of the receptors is a man younger than 45 in good health and CMV-seronegative. Each CDR3 is given with its conserved first and last residue. The D gene is left open where the match is weak. Clone size is given for some rows only: seen once, a few or many times, or a class if the clone is expanded.

d_gene	v_gene	abundance	j_gene	CDR3nt	CDR3aa
NA	TRBV4-1	NA	TRBJ2-2	TGCGCCAGCAGCCAAGAACCAGGGGCCAGCACCGGGGAGCTGTTTTTT	CASSQEPGASTGELFF
NA	TRBV6-5	NA	TRBJ2-5	TGTGCCAGCAGTTATGCGGCAGCAACGTTAGAGACCCAGTACTTC	CASSYAAATLETQYF
NA	TRBV7-3	NA	TRBJ2-1	TGTGCCAGCAGCTTGGTACGGGAAATCTCCTACAATGAGCAGTTCTTC	CASSLVREISYNEQFF
TRBD1	TRBV19	NA	TRBJ1-2	TGTGCCAGTAGTATAGACCGGGACAGGCGGGCCTACACCTTC	CASSIDRDRRAYTF
NA	TRBV9	NA	TRBJ2-5	TGTGCCAGCAGCGAGGGGTCTAGTAGCCGAGAGACCCAGTACTTC	CASSEGSSSRETQYF
TRBD2	TRBV27	NA	TRBJ2-3	TGTGCCAGCAGTTTTCAGATAGCGGGGGTCTCAGATACGCAGTATTTT	CASSFQIAGVSDTQYF
TRBD2	TRBV19	NA	TRBJ2-3	TGTGCCAGTAAAGTCGCTAGCGGGTTGACCACAGATACGCAGTATTTT	CASKVASGLTTDTQYF
TRBD2	TRBV5-1	NA	TRBJ2-3	TGCGCCAGCAGCTTGGCTAGCGGGGGTAGCACAGATACGCAGTATTTT	CASSLASGGSTDTQYF
NA	TRBV9	NA	TRBJ2-3	TGTGCCAGCAGCGTAGGCCTTCAGAAAAGCACAGATACGCAGTATTTT	CASSVGLQKSTDTQYF
NA	TRBV7-2	NA	TRBJ1-6	TGTGCCAGCAGCTTTCAGGGTTGGGATTCACCCCTCCACTTT	CASSFQGWDSPLHF
NA	TRBV6-1	NA	TRBJ2-7	TGTGCCAGCAGTGGAAGTAGAGGGTCCTTCTCCTACGAGCAGTACTTC	CASSGSRGSFSYEQYF
NA	TRBV28	NA	TRBJ1-4	TGTGCCAGCAGTGCGCCTCCCGAAAAACTGTTTTTT	CASSAPPEKLFF
TRBD2	TRBV13	NA	TRBJ2-3	TGTGCCAGCAGCTTAACAGCGGGGGCCACAGATACGCAGTATTTT	CASSLTAGATDTQYF
NA	TRBV6-6	NA	TRBJ1-2	TGTGCCAGCAGTTACTCGAGGGAATATGATGGCTACACCTTC	CASSYSREYDGYTF
NA	TRBV4-1	NA	TRBJ1-2	TGCGCCAGCAGCCAAGCTCCCTCCCGCAGGGTCGAGTCAAGGGTTAACTATGGCTACACCTTC	CASSQAPSRRVESRVNYGYTF
TRBD1	TRBV7-2	NA	TRBJ2-7	TGTGCCAGCAGCTCGTCCCCGACAGGGGGTATCTACGAGCAGTACTTC	CASSSSPTGGIYEQYF
NA	TRBV5-4	NA	TRBJ2-1	TGTGCCAGCAGCGTGGGGGAGAATGAGCAGTTCTTC	CASSVGENEQFF
TRBD1	TRBV7-9	NA	TRBJ2-2	TGTGCCAGCAGTCGACAGGGTTTGGTCACCGGGGAGCTGTTTTTT	CASSRQGLVTGELFF
NA	TRBV14	NA	TRBJ1-6	TGTGCCAGCAGCCAAGCGACGGGGTCCTATAATTCACCCCTCCACTTT	CASSQATGSYNSPLHF
TRBD1	TRBV7-6	NA	TRBJ1-1	TGTGCCAGCAGCTGGGGACAGCCAGGGGGGTCCACTGAAGCTTTCTTT	CASSWGQPGGSTEAFF
NA	TRBV7-6	NA	TRBJ2-7	TGTGCCAGCAGCCAGGACATCCTCTCCTACGAGCAGTACTTC	CASSQDILSYEQYF
NA	TRBV11-2	NA	TRBJ2-3	TGTGCCAGCAGCTTTACGACTTCGGCCACAGATACGCAGTATTTT	CASSFTTSATDTQYF
NA	TRBV19	NA	TRBJ1-1	TGTGCCAGTAGTATGATTGGGAGTGGGAACACTGAAGCTTTCTTT	CASSMIGSGNTEAFF
NA	TRBV4-1	NA	TRBJ1-2	TGCGCCAGCAGCCAAGATAGAGGAGATAACTATGGCTACACCTTC	CASSQDRGDNYGYTF
NA	TRBV11-2	NA	TRBJ1-6	TGTGCCAGCAGCTCGTCGTTCAATTCACCCCTCCACTTT	CASSSSFNSPLHF
NA	TRBV4-1	NA	TRBJ1-6	TGCGCCAGCAGCCAAGGCGTAGGCCGGGATAATTCACCCCTCCACTTT	CASSQGVGRDNSPLHF
TRBD1	TRBV11-3	NA	TRBJ2-7	TGTGCCAGCAGTCCGGGACAGGGGTCCTCCTACGAGCAGTACTTC	CASSPGQGSSYEQYF
NA	TRBV5-4	NA	TRBJ2-5	TGTGCCAGCAGCTTGGTAGGCGGAGAGACCCAGTACTTC	CASSLVGGETQYF
TRBD1	TRBV7-6	NA	TRBJ2-7	TGTGCCAGCAGCTTAGCGACAGGGACCTACGAGCAGTACTTC	CASSLATGTYEQYF
TRBD2	TRBV11-3	NA	TRBJ2-1	TGTGCCAGCAGCCCGAGGACTAGCGGGGGGCGAAAGCAGTTCTTC	CASSPRTSGGRKQFF
NA	TRBV19	once	TRBJ1-2	TGTGCCAGTAGTATAGTAGGAGGGGACTATGGCTACACCTTC	CASSIVGGDYGYTF
TRBD1	TRBV7-8	NA	TRBJ2-7	TGTGCCAGCAGTCCAGGACAGGGGATTTACGAGCAGTACTTC	CASSPGQGIYEQYF
NA	TRBV6-5	NA	TRBJ1-4	TGTGCCAGCAGTACGTCACAGGGTGAGGGTGAAAAACTGTTTTTT	CASSTSQGEGEKLFF
NA	TRBV4-3	NA	TRBJ1-2	TGCGCCAGCAGCCAAGATGGGCGGGGTGGCTATGGCTACACCTTC	CASSQDGRGGYGYTF
NA	TRBV15	NA	TRBJ1-5	TGTGCCACCAGCAGTTATGGGACCCGAGGGGGTCAGCCCCAGCATTTT	CATSSYGTRGGQPQHF
TRBD2	TRBV10-1	NA	TRBJ2-3	TGCGCCAGCAGTGATGCGGCTAGCGGGGACACAGATACGCAGTATTTT	CASSDAASGDTDTQYF
NA	TRBV7-2	once	TRBJ1-4	TGTGCCAGCAGCTTATACATCGGACAGACCGCGGGGGATGAAAAACTGTTTTTT	CASSLYIGQTAGDEKLFF
TRBD1	TRBV15	NA	TRBJ1-4	TGTGCCACCAGCTGGGGGGACAGCGCGGGAGAAAAACTGTTTTTT	CATSWGDSAGEKLFF
NA	TRBV28	NA	TRBJ2-7	TGTGCCAGCAGTCATAGTCTGATAAGCTCCTACGAGCAGTACTTC	CASSHSLISSYEQYF
TRBD2	TRBV5-4	NA	TRBJ2-3	TGTGCCAGCAGCCTCCGGACTAGCGCAGATACGCAGTATTTT	CASSLRTSADTQYF
TRBD1	TRBV27	NA	TRBJ2-7	TGTGCCAGCAGTCCCGGGACAGCCTCGTACGAGCAGTACTTC	CASSPGTASYEQYF
TRBD1	TRBV10-3	NA	TRBJ2-7	TGTGCCATCAGTGAGTTGGGACAGGGGAAAGGCGAGCAGTACTTC	CAISELGQGKGEQYF
NA	TRBV7-2	NA	TRBJ2-7	TGTGCCAGCAGCTTAGGGTCAGCGAAACTCTACGAGCAGTACTTC	CASSLGSAKLYEQYF
NA	TRBV15	NA	TRBJ1-4	TGTGCCACCACCCCAGGGAATGTGGGGGAAAAACTGTTTTTT	CATTPGNVGEKLFF
NA	TRBV4-1	once	TRBJ2-7	TGCGCCAGCAGCCAAGGGGCAGTCTACGAGCAGTACTTC	CASSQGAVYEQYF